This is a list of T cell receptor beta chains from one sample in a study of T cells in localized non-small cell lung cancer. The protocol was immunoSEQ multiplex PCR, while the TCRdb copy is restricted to in-frame clones and leaves out a portion. The sample has some 34,000 clones, over 75% seen once. Material: peripheral blood, obtained before any cancer treatment. These receptors originate from a male donor aged 60 or over with stage III squamous cell lung carcinoma. The CDR3 runs from the conserved cysteine through the conserved F or W. The order of the fields is D gene, clone size, J gene, V gene, CDR3 DNA, CDR3 protein. A D gene is named only where the DNA matches it firmly. Not every row has a clone size; where given, it reads once, few, many or a size class.

d_gene: .; abundance: .; j_gene: TRBJ2-5; v_gene: TRBV28; CDR3nt: TGTGCCAGCAGTTTATCGAGGCGGAGACAAGAGACCCAGTACTTC; CDR3aa: CASSLSRRRQETQYF
d_gene: .; abundance: .; j_gene: TRBJ2-2; v_gene: TRBV19; CDR3nt: TGTGCCAGTAAATCTGGGGGCGCGGGCACCGGGGAGCTGTTTTTT; CDR3aa: CASKSGGAGTGELFF
d_gene: .; abundance: .; j_gene: TRBJ2-3; v_gene: TRBV14; CDR3nt: TGTGCCAGCAGCCAAGCGGGGGATACGCAGTATTTT; CDR3aa: CASSQAGDTQYF
d_gene: .; abundance: .; j_gene: TRBJ1-5; v_gene: TRBV28; CDR3nt: TGTGCCAGCAGCCGCGAGGGTGCCCGCAATCAGCCCCAGCATTTT; CDR3aa: CASSREGARNQPQHF
d_gene: .; abundance: once; j_gene: TRBJ1-6; v_gene: TRBV4-3; CDR3nt: TGCGCCAGCAGCCTAGGGCTCCCCTCTAATTCACCCCTCCACTTT; CDR3aa: CASSLGLPSNSPLHF
d_gene: .; abundance: .; j_gene: TRBJ2-1; v_gene: TRBV5-4; CDR3nt: TGTGCCAGCAGCTATTACAATGAGCAGTTCTTC; CDR3aa: CASSYYNEQFF
d_gene: TRBD2; abundance: .; j_gene: TRBJ2-2; v_gene: TRBV27; CDR3nt: TGTGCCAGCAGTTTTCGGGGGGGTAACACCGGGGAGCTGTTTTTT; CDR3aa: CASSFRGGNTGELFF
d_gene: TRBD2; abundance: .; j_gene: TRBJ2-7; v_gene: TRBV2; CDR3nt: TGTGCCAGCAGGCCGACTAGCGGTCTTCTCTACGAGCAGTACTTC; CDR3aa: CASRPTSGLLYEQYF
d_gene: .; abundance: few; j_gene: TRBJ1-1; v_gene: TRBV7-2; CDR3nt: TGTGCCAGCAGCTCGGGGAATTGGAACACTGAAGCTTTCTTT; CDR3aa: CASSSGNWNTEAFF
d_gene: TRBD1; abundance: .; j_gene: TRBJ1-2; v_gene: TRBV4-2; CDR3nt: TGTACCAGCAGCCAAGATATGGGGACAGCTCAGTATGGCTACACCTTC; CDR3aa: CTSSQDMGTAQYGYTF
d_gene: TRBD2; abundance: .; j_gene: TRBJ2-1; v_gene: TRBV5-1; CDR3nt: TGCGCCAGCAGCTTGATTGGACTCAGCGGGGGGTACAATGAGCAGTTCTTC; CDR3aa: CASSLIGLSGGYNEQFF
d_gene: .; abundance: few; j_gene: TRBJ1-2; v_gene: TRBV7-2; CDR3nt: TGTGCCAGCAGGAGGGGTGTAACGGAGTATGGCTACACCTTC; CDR3aa: CASRRGVTEYGYTF
d_gene: .; abundance: .; j_gene: TRBJ2-2; v_gene: TRBV5-1; CDR3nt: TGCGCCAGCAGCTTGACGGAGACCGGGGAGCTGTTTTTT; CDR3aa: CASSLTETGELFF
d_gene: TRBD2; abundance: .; j_gene: TRBJ2-7; v_gene: TRBV28; CDR3nt: TGTGCCACCACAACGGGGAGGGTTGGGCAGTACTTC; CDR3aa: CATTTGRVGQYF
d_gene: .; abundance: .; j_gene: TRBJ1-2; v_gene: TRBV10-3; CDR3nt: TGTGCCATCAGTGACTTTAAACGCCGAGATAACTATGGCTACACCTTC; CDR3aa: CAISDFKRRDNYGYTF
d_gene: .; abundance: .; j_gene: TRBJ2-1; v_gene: TRBV7-2; CDR3nt: TGTGCCAGCACCTCTCTGAGCTCCTACAATGAGCAGTTCTTC; CDR3aa: CASTSLSSYNEQFF
d_gene: .; abundance: few; j_gene: TRBJ1-1; v_gene: TRBV5-6; CDR3nt: TGTGCCAGCAGCTCTGGGGGCACTGAAGCTTTCTTT; CDR3aa: CASSSGGTEAFF
d_gene: TRBD2; abundance: .; j_gene: TRBJ2-1; v_gene: TRBV7-2; CDR3nt: TGTGCCAGCAGCGCAATTGGGCTAGCGGGGGATGAGCAGTTCTTC; CDR3aa: CASSAIGLAGDEQFF
d_gene: .; abundance: medium-sized; j_gene: TRBJ2-7; v_gene: TRBV25-1; CDR3nt: TGTGCCAGCAGTGACGGCTGGGACGAGCAGTACTTC; CDR3aa: CASSDGWDEQYF
d_gene: .; abundance: few; j_gene: TRBJ2-5; v_gene: TRBV11-3; CDR3nt: TGTGCCAGCAGCTTGGAGACCCAGTACTTC; CDR3aa: CASSLETQYF
d_gene: .; abundance: .; j_gene: TRBJ2-7; v_gene: TRBV7-6; CDR3nt: TGTGCCAGCAGCCGCAGCCCGGACACTAGCTCCTACGAGCAGTACTTC; CDR3aa: CASSRSPDTSSYEQYF
d_gene: .; abundance: medium-sized; j_gene: TRBJ1-3; v_gene: TRBV9; CDR3nt: TGTGCCAGCAGCGCCCCTAGGATTGAGGGAACTGGAAACACCATATATTTT; CDR3aa: CASSAPRIEGTGNTIYF
d_gene: TRBD1; abundance: .; j_gene: TRBJ1-3; v_gene: TRBV13; CDR3nt: TGTGCCAGCAGCTTAGTAGGGGGCCTCTCTGGAAACACCATATATTTT; CDR3aa: CASSLVGGLSGNTIYF
d_gene: TRBD2; abundance: .; j_gene: TRBJ2-1; v_gene: TRBV7-2; CDR3nt: TGTGCCAGCAGCTTAGGGCGGGAGACCAATGAGCAGTTCTTC; CDR3aa: CASSLGRETNEQFF
d_gene: .; abundance: .; j_gene: TRBJ2-1; v_gene: TRBV5-4; CDR3nt: TGTGCCAGCATGAACCGGGTCTTAGTGGCGGATGAGCAGTTCTTC; CDR3aa: CASMNRVLVADEQFF
d_gene: .; abundance: .; j_gene: TRBJ2-1; v_gene: TRBV15; CDR3nt: TGTGCCACCAGCAGAGCCCGGTCCGGGCAAGACAATGAGCAGTTCTTC; CDR3aa: CATSRARSGQDNEQFF
d_gene: .; abundance: few; j_gene: TRBJ1-2; v_gene: TRBV9; CDR3nt: TGTGCCAGCAGCGTAGCTACAGGGTATGGCTACACCTTC; CDR3aa: CASSVATGYGYTF
d_gene: .; abundance: .; j_gene: TRBJ2-5; v_gene: TRBV27; CDR3nt: TGTGCCAGCAGTTTATTGGCAGGAGGAGAGACCCAGTACTTC; CDR3aa: CASSLLAGGETQYF
d_gene: .; abundance: .; j_gene: TRBJ2-6; v_gene: TRBV2; CDR3nt: TGTGCCAGCAGTGAGGAGCGCTCTGGGGCCAACGTCCTGACTTTC; CDR3aa: CASSEERSGANVLTF
d_gene: TRBD2; abundance: .; j_gene: TRBJ2-7; v_gene: TRBV5-4; CDR3nt: TGTGCCAGCAGCCCGCGGACTAGCGGGAGCATCTACGAGCAGTACTTC; CDR3aa: CASSPRTSGSIYEQYF
d_gene: TRBD2; abundance: .; j_gene: TRBJ2-2; v_gene: TRBV5-8; CDR3nt: TGTGCCAGCAGCTTTAGCGGGGCGAACACCGGGGAGCTGTTTTTT; CDR3aa: CASSFSGANTGELFF
d_gene: .; abundance: .; j_gene: TRBJ1-3; v_gene: TRBV7-9; CDR3nt: TGTGCCAGCAGCAACGGAGCAGGCGGAAACACCATATATTTT; CDR3aa: CASSNGAGGNTIYF